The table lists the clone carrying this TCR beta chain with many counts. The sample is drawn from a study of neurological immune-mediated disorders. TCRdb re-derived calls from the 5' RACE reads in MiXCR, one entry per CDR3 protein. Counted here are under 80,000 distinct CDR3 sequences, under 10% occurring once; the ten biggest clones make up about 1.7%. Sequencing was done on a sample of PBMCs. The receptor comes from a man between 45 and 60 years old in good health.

The CDR3 nucleotides are TGTGCCAGCAGTTACTCGAAAGCGGGCCTACCCTACGAGCAGTACTTC. It yields the protein CASSYSKAGLPYEQYF. This rearrangement joins TRBV6-5 to TRBJ2-7, with D possibly being TRBD2 (6 bases). Germline V gives CDR1 MNHEY, CDR2 SVGAGI. Trimming shortened V by 0 bases and J by 2 bases, and 14 bases separated the two germline ends. This CDR3 region has 16 residues.